One and the same sample provided the 25 T cell receptor beta chains below, sequenced in a study of OX40 agonist ivuxolimab in advanced cancers. Assay used: immunoSEQ multiplex PCR; TCRdb lists only in-frame clones, some missing. The profile covers about 42,000 clones, with over 75% appearing a single time and 20% to 25% taken by the ten largest. The sequencing here drew on CD4+ or CD8+ T cells sorted from blood, taken in a trial of the OX40 agonist ivuxolimab. The receptor source for this set is an adult with an advanced solid tumor such as melanoma, head and neck, liver or kidney cancer.

V usage is TRBV7-3 and J usage is TRBJ1-3; tentatively, D is TRBD1 (5 bases). Germline V gives CDR1 SGHTA, CDR2 FQGTGA. The CDR3 is made up of 16 amino acids. V was shortened by 0 bases and J by 2 bases, with 11 bases between the two germline ends. The CDR3 nucleotides are TGTGCCAGCAGCTTAACGGGGGACTCAACTGGAAACACCATATATTTT. Protein sequence: CASSLTGDSTGNTIYF.

The V and J genes are TRBV27 and TRBJ1-2; D unresolved. Germline V lookup: CDR1 MNHEY, CDR2 SMNVEV (reference sequence). V dropped 8 bases and J dropped 8 bases, with 12 bases sitting between them. This CDR3 has 11 amino acids. CDR3 sequence reads: CASRSARGYTF. As DNA, the CDR3 is TGTGCCAGCCGATCGGCTCGGGGCTACACCTTC.

This chain joins TRBV5-1 and TRBJ1-2, with TRBD1 as a possible D gene (5 bases). Germline V gene sequence: CDR1 SGHRS, CDR2 YFSETQ. The CDR3 has 14 amino acids. V gave up 0 bases and J gave up 4 bases, with 10 bases separating them. The CDR3, as DNA: TGCGCCAGCAGCTTGGAGGAGGGGTTCTATGGCTACACCTTC. Translating gives CASSLEEGFYGYTF.

This clone occurred a few times. The V gene is TRBV10-3, the J gene TRBJ2-7, with 8 bases identical to TRBD2. The germline CDR1 and CDR2 sequences are ENHRY and SYGVKD. The V segment lost 6 bases and the J segment 3 bases; nucleotides outside the gene matches: 1. The CDR3 is 12 amino acids. The CDR3 region is CAISGGGYEQYF. CDR3 bases: TGTGCCATCAGCGGGGGGGGCTACGAGCAGTACTTC.

The sample holds a few counts of this clone. CDR3 bases: TGTGCCAGCAGCGTTGCAACTAATGAAAAACTGTTTTTT. It codes for CASSVATNEKLFF. The chain carries TRBV9 and TRBJ1-4; no firm D call. Germline V gene lookup returns CDR1 SGDLS and CDR2 YYNGEE. The CDR3 has 13 residues. V lost 2 bases to trimming and J lost 0 bases, with 2 bases between them.

This clone came up a few times. The rearrangement joins TRBV12-5 to TRBJ2-1; no clear D gene. Germline assignment: CDR1 LGHNT and CDR2 FRNRAP. The CDR3 sequence is 17 residues long. With 0 bases removed from V and 0 bases from J, the gap between germline ends came to 12 bases. In DNA, the CDR3 is TGTGCTAGTGGTTTGGTAATGCTGGGAAGCTCCTACAATGAGCAGTTCTTC. Translated: CASGLVMLGSSYNEQFF.

The chain uses TRBV11-2 and TRBJ2-1; 13 positions match TRBD2. V shed 0 bases, J shed 10 bases, and the junction held 6 bases outside the gene matches. CDR1 and CDR2 from the germline V gene are SGHAT and FQNNGV. This CDR3 contains 16 residues. The CDR3 DNA sequence: TGTGCCAGCAGCTTAGATCTCAGGACTAGCGGGAGCGAGCAGTTCTTC. Translation gives CASSLDLRTSGSEQFF.

The chain combines TRBV7-8 with TRBJ1-6; D unresolved. The germline V gene encodes CDR1 SGHVS and CDR2 FQNEAQ. The CDR3 is 15 amino acids. Trimming took 3 bases from V and 0 from J, leaving 6 bases between them. The CDR3 loop is CASSLNSSYNSPLHF. CDR3 coding DNA: TGTGCCAGCAGCTTGAACAGCTCCTATAATTCACCCCTCCACTTT.

V is TRBV7-2 and J is TRBJ1-1; D is unclear. CDR1 and CDR2 from the germline V gene are SGHTA and FQGNSA. Trimming left V 5 bases short and J 3 bases short, with 13 bases between. This CDR3 contains 14 residues. This chain's CDR3 is CASSTTPTDTEAFF. The DNA of the CDR3 is TGTGCCAGCAGCACAACCCCGACGGACACTGAAGCTTTCTTT.

This clone was seen only once. The chain employs TRBV4-3 and TRBJ2-1; TRBD1 or TRBD2 may be the D gene (5 bases each). Trimming took 3 bases from V and 5 from J, leaving 14 bases between them. This CDR3 has 15 amino acids. Germline assignment: CDR1 LGHNA and CDR2 YSLEER. This chain's CDR3 is CASSHHLGRDNEQFF. The CDR3, as DNA: TGCGCCAGCAGCCACCACCTGGGACGGGACAATGAGCAGTTCTTC.

The V and J genes are TRBV27 and TRBJ1-2, with 7 bases that match TRBD1. The junction had 11 bases not matched to a gene; V was cut back by 5 bases and J by 5 bases. Looked up from germline, CDR1 is MNHEY and CDR2 is SMNVEV (reference sequence). The CDR3 extends over 15 amino acids. Here the CDR3 reads CASSPTPTGYYGYTF. The DNA for the CDR3 is TGTGCCAGCAGTCCCACACCGACAGGGTATTATGGCTACACCTTC.

The chain carries TRBV19 and TRBJ1-1, with TRBD1 as a possible D gene (6 bases). V lost 6 bases, J lost 0 bases, and 11 bases lay in between. Germline V gene sequence: CDR1 LNHDA, CDR2 SQIVND (reference sequence). This CDR3 spans 14 amino acids. CDR3 coding DNA: TGTGCCAGTAGAGGGGGGCTCATGAACACTGAAGCTTTCTTT. Its protein product is CASRGGLMNTEAFF.

The chain has TRBV18 and TRBJ1-5, with D possibly being TRBD1 (5 bases). The CDR3 loop spans 15 amino acids. Trimming shortened V by 0 bases and J by 1 base, and 7 bases separated the two germline ends. Germline CDR1 reads KGHSH; CDR2 reads LQKENI. The CDR3, as DNA: TGTGCCAGCTCACCACCGGAGGGGAGCAATCAGCCCCAGCATTTT. Translation gives CASSPPEGSNQPQHF. Complete variable domain (other parts from reference TRBV18 and TRBJ1-5): NAGVMQNPRHLVRRRGQEARLRCSPMKGHSHVYWYRQLPEEGLKFMVYLQKENIIDESGMPKERFSAEFPKEGPSILRIQQVVRGDSAAYFCASSPPEGSNQPQHFGDGTRLSIL.

V gene TRBV29-1 combines with J gene TRBJ1-2; a weak D match, TRBD1 (6 bases). V was trimmed by 4 bases and J by 4 bases, leaving 16 bases between them. CDR1 is SQVTM and CDR2 is ANQGSEA in the germline V gene. The CDR3 contains 14 residues. The CDR3 coding sequence is TGCAGCGTTGGGGCGTCAGGGGTTTCCTATGGCTACACCTTC. Amino acids: CSVGASGVSYGYTF.

This clone appeared a single time. The V and J genes are TRBV6-1 and TRBJ1-2, with unresolved D. V was clipped by 1 base and J by 7 bases, with 1 base between them. This CDR3 has 10 amino acids. CDR1 is MNHNS, CDR2 SASEGT, per germline. The CDR3 reads CASSEGGYTF. In DNA form, the CDR3 reads TGTGCCAGCAGTGAAGGTGGCTACACCTTC.

The chain joins TRBV13 to TRBJ2-7; D may be TRBD1 or TRBD2 (5 bases each). Trimming took 2 bases from V and 0 from J, leaving 11 bases between them. CDR3 length: 15 residues. Germline lookup yields CDR1 PRHDT and CDR2 FYEKMQ (reference sequence). The CDR3 reads CASSLLGPSSYEQYF. The DNA of the CDR3 is TGTGCCAGCAGCTTACTGGGACCTAGCTCCTACGAGCAGTACTTC.

Only a few counts were recorded for this clone. The chain employs TRBV7-9 and TRBJ2-1; perhaps D is TRBD1 or TRBD2 (5 bases each). The CDR3 runs 14 residues. Germline V gives CDR1 SEHNR, CDR2 FQNEAQ (reference sequence). Trimming stripped 5 bases from V and 6 bases from J, with 14 bases between. CDR3 region: CASSGGVPRNEQFF. CDR3 DNA: TGTGCCAGCAGCGGGGGAGTCCCCCGCAATGAGCAGTTCTTC.

The CDR3 DNA is TGTGCCAGCAGCGTTACAGGGATCGGAAACACCATATATTTT. Protein sequence: CASSVTGIGNTIYF. The rearrangement uses TRBV6-6 and TRBJ1-3; D perhaps matches TRBD1 (6 bases). The CDR3 loop spans 14 amino acids. Germline CDR1 is MNHNY and CDR2 is SVGAGI (reference sequence). The germline V and J ends were trimmed by 6 bases and 4 bases, with 13 bases remaining between them.

The chain is built from TRBV11-2 and TRBJ2-2; D gene ambiguous. Trimming took 1 base from V and 5 from J, leaving 5 bases between them. This CDR3 has 13 amino acids. CDR1 and CDR2 from the germline V gene are SGHAT and FQNNGV. CDR3 DNA sequence: TGTGCCAGCAGCTTAGGCCCTACCGGGGAGCTGTTTTTT. Its translation is CASSLGPTGELFF. Full variable domain (outside the CDR3, taken from reference TRBV11-2 and TRBJ2-2): EAGVAQSPRYKIIEKRQSVAFWCNPISGHATLYWYQQILGQGPKLLIQFQNNGVVDDSQLPKDRFSAERLKGVDSTLKIQPAKLEDSAVYLCASSLGPTGELFFGEGSRLTVL.

This chain joins TRBV27 and TRBJ2-6, with D perhaps TRBD1 (5 bases). Per the germline V gene, CDR1 is MNHEY and CDR2 is SMNVEV (reference sequence). Deletions cut 8 bases from V and 2 bases from J, with 19 bases between. The CDR3 is 17 residues long. As DNA, the CDR3 is TGTGCCAGCTCCACTAACCAGGGAATCCCTGGGGCCAACGTCCTGACTTTC. Protein sequence: CASSTNQGIPGANVLTF. The full variable domain, its missing parts supplied by reference TRBV27 and TRBJ2-6, is EAQVTQNPRYLITVTGKKLTVTCSQNMNHEYMSWYRQDPGLGLRQIYYSMNVEVTDKGDVPEGYKVSRKEKRNFPLILESPSPNQTSLYFCASSTNQGIPGANVLTFGAGSRLTVL.

The chain is built from TRBV6-6 and TRBJ2-1, with D possibly TRBD1 on 6 matching bases. The CDR3 length is 12 residues. CDR1 and CDR2 from the germline V gene are MNHNY and SVGAGI (reference sequence). The V end was cut by 6 bases, the J end by 7 bases, with 10 bases between. CDR3 nucleotides: TGTGCCAGCAGCTACCAGGGGAATGAGCAGTTCTTC. It translates to CASSYQGNEQFF.

This clone showed up just a few times. The CDR3 nucleotides read TGCAGTGCTCCGTTGGGTAATGGCTACACCTTC. Translation: CSAPLGNGYTF. The chain employs TRBV20-1 and TRBJ1-2; D ambiguous. This CDR3 has 11 residues. Germline assignment: CDR1 DFQATT and CDR2 SNEGSKA (reference sequence). Trimming left V 5 bases short and J 6 bases short, with 10 bases between.

DNA for the CDR3: TGTGCCAGCAGCTCGGAGGTCGGCAGGGGTCCCTACGAGCAGTACTTC. As protein: CASSSEVGRGPYEQYF. J is TRBJ2-7 and V is TRBV11-2; a possible D gene is TRBD1 (6 bases). The V end was cut by 4 bases, the J end by 2 bases, with 18 bases between. There are 16 residues in the CDR3. The V gene's germline CDR1 is SGHAT and CDR2 FQNNGV.

V and J are TRBV10-3 and TRBJ2-7; D might be TRBD2 (5 bases). Between the trimmed V and J ends, which lost 0 bases and 2 bases, there was a span of 11 bases. CDR3 length: 15 amino acids. Looked up from germline, CDR1 is ENHRY and CDR2 is SYGVKD. DNA of the CDR3: TGTGCCATCAGTGAGTCGGGCGGGTTTACCTACGAGCAGTACTTC. Its translation is CAISESGGFTYEQYF.

The V gene is TRBV4-3, the J gene TRBJ2-6, with TRBD1 matching over 8 bases. The CDR3 is made up of 18 amino acids. Germline V lookup: CDR1 LGHNA, CDR2 YSLEER. The trim removed 4 bases at V and 2 bases at J, leaving 10 bases unmatched. The CDR3 coding sequence is TGCGCCAGCAGCCCGGGACCAGGGGGCTCTCCTGGGGCCAACGTCCTGACTTTC. Its translation is CASSPGPGGSPGANVLTF.